What follows describes a single T cell receptor beta chain. Its target is unknown. The CDR3 loop spans 12 amino acids. From germline, CDR1 is MNHNY and CDR2 SVGAGI (reference sequence). V was pared by 6 bases and J by 3 bases, with 9 bases between. These data come from a study of T cell responses to AZD1222 COVID-19 vaccine. Study-level results: Spike-specific TCR breadth and depth rose after two AZD1222 doses. Researchers took repertoire samples only after the peak T cell response had come.

Clones were sequenced by immunoSEQ multiplex PCR, and TCRdb holds only the in-frame ones, with some missing. In the table there are 140,000 to 150,000 clones, approximately 91% of which are singletons. Sequencing used peripheral blood, obtained 28 days after the second AZD1222 dose. The V call is TRBV6-6, the J call TRBJ2-7; D may correspond to TRBD1 or TRBD2 (5 bases each). This clonotype was sampled from an adult who received the AZD1222 COVID-19 vaccine. The CDR3 DNA follows: TGTGCCAGCAGACGGGACCTCTACGAGCAGTACTTC. It yields the protein CASRRDLYEQYF.